Listed below are T cell receptor beta chains from one sample, sequenced in a study of CD8 T cells in ankylosing spondylitis. TCRdb recomputed calls from the 5' RACE reads with MiXCR, one row per CDR3 protein. This repertoire shows 300,000 to 350,000 distinct CDR3 sequences, roughly 14% found once; its top ten account for 1.1%. Material for sequencing was blood, either unsorted or a sorted T cell fraction (not recorded which). All receptors derive from a male donor with ankylosing spondylitis or in good health (not recorded which). The CDR3 runs from the conserved cysteine through the conserved F or W. The D gene is left open where the match is weak.

TRBJ2-1 | TRBV28 | . | CASSFREQFF
TRBJ1-1 | TRBV9 | . | CASTPPTLNTEAFF
TRBJ1-1 | TRBV9 | . | CASSVGHQRDTEAFF
TRBJ2-1 | TRBV9 | TRBD2 | CASSPRLAPYNEQFF
TRBJ2-5 | TRBV27 | TRBD2 | CATLERGAPQETQYF
TRBJ2-3 | TRBV29-1 | . | CSARNREWGTDTQYF
TRBJ2-1 | TRBV6-2/TRBV6-3 | . | CASNRGAKNEQFF
TRBJ2-7 | TRBV5-1 | . | CASSLGGRNLYEQYF
TRBJ2-1 | TRBV6-2/TRBV6-3 | . | CASTKTGAPSEFF
TRBJ1-2 | TRBV6-1 | . | CASSRGQIPGGYTF
TRBJ2-7 | TRBV5-1 | TRBD2 | CASMERLAGAGEQYF
TRBJ2-3 | TRBV12-3/TRBV12-4 | TRBD2 | CASRRGGGLLTDTQYF
TRBJ2-7 | TRBV4-1 | . | CASSQEGGDEQYF
TRBJ1-2 | TRBV4-1 | . | CASSHDLQGRGYTF
TRBJ2-2 | TRBV10-3 | . | CAISEEPIGELFF
TRBJ1-5 | TRBV29-1 | TRBD1 | CSVRTGAANSNQPQHF
TRBJ2-1 | TRBV29-1 | TRBD2 | CSVRNPGLAGHEQFF
TRBJ2-3 | TRBV5-1 | . | CASSDQPPGSPKDTQYF
TRBJ1-6 | TRBV5-6 | . | CASSLPTNSPLHF
TRBJ2-5 | TRBV12-3/TRBV12-4 | TRBD1 | CASSSYRGPQETQYF
TRBJ2-2 | TRBV4-2 | . | CASSQVGVVAGELFF
TRBJ2-5 | TRBV10-1 | . | CASSPGDRQTQYF
TRBJ1-5 | TRBV12-5 | . | CASGLTFNQPQHF
TRBJ1-6 | TRBV29-1 | . | CSVVIGGNSPLHF
TRBJ1-4 | TRBV20-1 | . | CSAMRQASEKLFF
TRBJ2-3 | TRBV6-4 | . | CASSAFPGPDTQYF
TRBJ1-1 | TRBV20-1 | . | CSARGPIAGFNTEAFF
TRBJ1-1 | TRBV20-1 | . | CSARGNTEAFF
TRBJ2-1 | TRBV5-6 | . | CASSFVHGFLDEQFF
TRBJ2-3 | TRBV7-2 | TRBD1 | CAGQGQPTDTQYF
TRBJ2-3 | TRBV12-3/TRBV12-4 | TRBD2 | CASSLGLAGGFTRYDPTDTQYF
TRBJ2-7 | TRBV12-3/TRBV12-4 | TRBD1 | CASSLGQFSYEQYF
TRBJ1-1 | TRBV5-1 | . | CASSPRYGGYTEAFF
TRBJ1-1 | TRBV6-2/TRBV6-3 | . | CASRGRTNTEAFF
TRBJ2-7 | TRBV3-1 | . | CASSRTSKARGYEQYF
TRBJ1-6 | TRBV20-1 | . | CSARVPGVGSPLHF
TRBJ2-5 | TRBV28 | . | CASSPLSETQYF
TRBJ1-1 | TRBV6-1 | . | CASSEEGSLTEAFF
TRBJ2-2 | TRBV5-4 | TRBD1 | CASSPGQETNTGELFF
TRBJ1-5 | TRBV6-1 | TRBD1 | CASSVTGVGNQPQHF
TRBJ1-1 | TRBV20-1 | TRBD1 | CSAKTGSFEAFF